These 5 T cell receptor beta chains came from one sample sequenced in a study of shared clonotypes between healthy human individuals. Assay used: immunoSEQ multiplex PCR; TCRdb lists only in-frame clones, some missing. Among over a million clones listed, 70% to 80% were seen once. The sample taken for sequencing was memory CD4+ T cells sorted from blood. Documented subset: CD45RA-negative fraction. These receptors were obtained from a young man in good health.

The chain combines TRBV7-9 with TRBJ2-6; D ambiguous. Trimming shortened V by 5 bases and J by 6 bases, and 5 bases separated the two germline ends. The CDR3 is made up of 12 amino acids. The germline V gene encodes CDR1 SEHNR and CDR2 FQNEAQ (reference sequence). CDR3 bases: TGTGCCAGCAGCGGTACGGCCAACGTCCTGACTTTC. Its protein product is CASSGTANVLTF.

The CDR3, as DNA: TGTGCCAGTAGTCCCCGGACAGGGGGCACCGGGGAGCTGTTTTTT. Protein product: CASSPRTGGTGELFF. The chain joins TRBV19 to TRBJ2-2, with 10 positions matching TRBD1. J lost 4 bases, V lost 5 bases, and 4 bases had no gene match. CDR1 and CDR2 (germline): LNHDA, SQIVND (reference sequence). The CDR3 totals 15 residues.

The chain joins TRBV11-2 to TRBJ2-5, with 12 bases aligning to TRBD2. The J call may be faulty, since TRBJ2-7 better matches the DNA end. Germline V gene lookup returns CDR1 SGHAT and CDR2 FQNNGV. The CDR3 totals 15 residues. The CDR3 here is CASKPTSGGIYEQYF. CDR3 sequence (DNA): TGTGCCAGCAAACCGACTAGCGGGGGAATATACGAGCAGTACTTC.

The V and J genes are TRBV19 and TRBJ2-1; D call uncertain. Germline values: CDR1 LNHDA, CDR2 SQIVND (reference sequence). With 2 bases removed from V and 5 bases from J, the gap between germline ends came to 7 bases. The CDR3 length is 13 residues. CDR3 loop: CASSIRGDNEQFF. CDR3 DNA: TGTGCCAGTAGTATACGAGGAGACAATGAGCAGTTCTTC.

This chain connects TRBV5-6 to TRBJ1-2; a weak D match, TRBD1 (6 bases). Germline CDR1 reads SGHDT; CDR2 reads YYEEEE. This CDR3 spans 17 amino acids. V was trimmed by 6 bases and J by 1 base, leaving 22 bases between them. The CDR3 DNA reads TGTGCCAGCATCCTATACGGGACACGGAGTGATAACTATGGCTACACCTTC. Translated: CASILYGTRSDNYGYTF.